This is a list of T cell receptor beta chains from one sample in a study of OX40 agonist ivuxolimab in advanced cancers. Sequencing used immunoSEQ multiplex PCR; TCRdb keeps in-frame clones, though not all of them. The sample has tens of thousands of clones; 80% to 90% are singletons. Sequenced material: CD4+ or CD8+ T cells sorted from blood, taken in a trial of the OX40 agonist ivuxolimab. The receptors here all came from an adult with an advanced solid tumor such as melanoma, head and neck, liver or kidney cancer. The CDR3 runs from the conserved cysteine through the conserved F or W. A D gene is named only where the DNA matches it firmly. Expanded clones get a size class; other rows say once, few or many, or leave the size out.

CDR3	DNA	D	V	J	size
CASSEREGYEQYF	TGTGCCAGCAGTGAGCGGGAGGGTTACGAGCAGTACTTC	TRBD2	TRBV2	TRBJ2-7	few
CASQIEIGIYEQFF	TGTGCCAGTCAAATCGAAATTGGGATTTATGAGCAGTTCTTC	NA	TRBV7-6	TRBJ2-1	NA
CASSSRDASLTDTQYF	TGTGCCAGCAGCTCTCGGGATGCATCACTCACAGATACGCAGTATTTT	NA	TRBV7-9	TRBJ2-3	NA
CASSRRDRQNTEAFF	TGTGCCAGCAGTAGAAGGGACAGACAGAACACTGAAGCTTTCTTT	TRBD1	TRBV28	TRBJ1-1	NA
CASSLGRWDEKLFF	TGTGCCAGCAGCTTAGGGCGATGGGATGAAAAACTGTTTTTT	NA	TRBV11-2	TRBJ1-4	NA
CASSRADPNSPLHF	TGTGCCAGCAGTCGGGCAGACCCTAATTCACCCCTCCACTTT	NA	TRBV7-9	TRBJ1-6	few
CASSPAGTGNFEKLFF	TGCGCCAGCAGCCCGGCCGGGACAGGCAATTTTGAAAAACTGTTTTTT	TRBD1	TRBV5-1	TRBJ1-4	NA
CASQKDSGNQPQHF	TGTGCCAGCCAAAAGGACAGCGGCAATCAGCCCCAGCATTTT	NA	TRBV2	TRBJ1-5	NA
CASGPSGGGYNEQFF	TGTGCTAGTGGTCCTAGCGGGGGGGGTTACAATGAGCAGTTCTTC	TRBD2	TRBV12-5	TRBJ2-1	NA
CASSQSRVEYGYTF	TGTGCCAGCAGCCAAAGCAGGGTGGAGTATGGCTACACCTTC	NA	TRBV16	TRBJ1-2	NA
CASSSPRQGANTEAFF	TGTGCCAGCAGTTCCCCTCGACAGGGGGCGAACACTGAAGCTTTCTTT	TRBD1	TRBV6-5	TRBJ1-1	NA
CASSLGGNGYTF	TGTGCCAGCAGCTTAGGGGGAAATGGCTACACCTTC	NA	TRBV7-9	TRBJ1-2	NA
CASSLYKGIEAFF	TGTGCCAGCAGTTTATATAAGGGGATAGAAGCTTTCTTT	NA	TRBV27	TRBJ1-1	few
CASSPTGTDSYEQYF	TGTGCCAGCAGCCCAACCGGGACAGACTCCTACGAGCAGTACTTC	TRBD1	TRBV28	TRBJ2-7	NA
CASSLLITRDRGAETQYF	TGTGCCAGCAGCTTACTAATCACCCGGGACAGGGGGGCAGAGACCCAGTACTTC	TRBD1	TRBV7-9	TRBJ2-5	NA
CASSTRDRVRTEAFF	TGTGCCAGTAGTACCAGGGACAGGGTCCGAACTGAAGCTTTCTTT	TRBD1	TRBV19	TRBJ1-1	few
CASSEKPYWNTEAFF	TGTGCCAGTAGCGAAAAGCCGTACTGGAACACTGAAGCTTTCTTT	NA	TRBV19	TRBJ1-1	NA
CSVLGLAGDTQYF	TGCAGCGTACTAGGACTAGCGGGGGATACGCAGTATTTT	TRBD2	TRBV29-1	TRBJ2-3	NA
CASSYQGLSNQPQHF	TGTGCCAGCAGTTACCAGGGCCTCAGCAATCAGCCCCAGCATTTT	NA	TRBV2	TRBJ1-5	few
CASSSTGQVYGYTF	TGTGCCAGTTCATCTACGGGACAGGTCTATGGCTACACCTTC	TRBD1	TRBV19	TRBJ1-2	NA
CASSFREGTAHNEQFF	TGTGCCAGCAGCTTCCGTGAGGGGACTGCCCACAATGAGCAGTTCTTC	NA	TRBV11-3	TRBJ2-1	NA
CASSSLALADTYEQYF	TGTGCCAGCAGTTCTTTAGCCCTAGCGGACACCTACGAGCAGTACTTC	TRBD2	TRBV28	TRBJ2-7	NA
CASSYSAGESPYEQYF	TGTGCCAGCAGTTACTCGGCGGGAGAATCCCCCTACGAGCAGTACTTC	TRBD2	TRBV6-5	TRBJ2-7	once
CATSPQGSIGNTIYF	TGTGCCACCAGCCCCCAGGGGTCGATTGGAAACACCATATATTTT	NA	TRBV15	TRBJ1-3	few
CASSLSLNRYNEQFF	TGTGCCAGCAGTTTATCGCTGAACAGATACAATGAGCAGTTCTTC	NA	TRBV27	TRBJ2-1	NA
CASSLAGPNIQYF	TGTGCCAGCAGTTTAGCGGGACCAAACATTCAGTACTTC	TRBD2	TRBV2	TRBJ2-4	NA
CASSGGSAQGSNEQFF	TGTGCCAGTAGTGGGGGGAGCGCCCAAGGGTCCAATGAGCAGTTCTTC	NA	TRBV19	TRBJ2-1	medium-sized
CASSESSGGVPDTQYF	TGTGCCAGCAGTGAGTCTAGCGGGGGTGTCCCAGATACGCAGTATTTT	TRBD2	TRBV2	TRBJ2-3	NA
CASSIGRTKEDTQYF	TGTGCCAGTAGTATCGGACGGACGAAGGAAGATACGCAGTATTTT	NA	TRBV19	TRBJ2-3	NA
CASSLETVRETQYF	TGTGCCAGCAGCTTAGAAACAGTTCGAGAGACCCAGTACTTC	NA	TRBV13	TRBJ2-5	NA
CSVYDLGAGANVLTF	TGCAGCGTTTATGATTTGGGGGCTGGGGCCAACGTCCTGACTTTC	NA	TRBV29-1	TRBJ2-6	NA
CASSLVLTGEQYF	TGTGCCAGCAGCTTAGTACTTACCGGCGAGCAGTACTTC	NA	TRBV7-6	TRBJ2-7	NA
CATSRGGRVANEKLFF	TGTGCCACCAGCAGAGGAGGCAGGGTGGCTAATGAAAAACTGTTTTTT	NA	TRBV15	TRBJ1-4	NA
CASSSYRAAEAFF	TGTGCCAGCAGCTCTTACAGGGCTGCTGAAGCTTTCTTT	NA	TRBV7-9	TRBJ1-1	NA
CASSRTGDGDTQYF	TGTGCCAGTAGCAGGACAGGGGATGGAGATACGCAGTATTTT	TRBD1	TRBV19	TRBJ2-3	NA
CASSPGTGHEQYF	TGCGCCAGCAGCCCAGGGACAGGGCACGAGCAGTACTTC	TRBD1	TRBV5-1	TRBJ2-7	NA
CASSESSRSLTDTQYF	TGTGCCAGCAGTGAAAGCTCCCGATCCCTCACAGATACGCAGTATTTT	NA	TRBV2	TRBJ2-3	once
CASSPSGRGGETQYF	TGCGCCAGCAGCCCCTCGGGGAGGGGCGGGGAGACCCAGTACTTC	TRBD2	TRBV5-1	TRBJ2-5	NA
CASSYGVRELNYGYTF	TGTGCCAGCAGTTACGGGGTCAGAGAATTGAACTATGGCTACACCTTC	NA	TRBV6-5	TRBJ1-2	NA
CASSFGGLAKNIQYF	TGTGCCAGCAGTTTCGGTGGCTTAGCCAAAAACATTCAGTACTTC	NA	TRBV28	TRBJ2-4	few
CASSAGSSYNEQFF	TGTGCCAGCAGCGCAGGATCGTCCTACAATGAGCAGTTCTTC	NA	TRBV27	TRBJ2-1	NA
CASRSGLAGGVETQYF	TGCGCCAGCAGATCCGGACTAGCGGGAGGGGTGGAGACCCAGTACTTC	TRBD2	TRBV5-1	TRBJ2-5	few
CASSFRRNNPYSGNTIYF	TGTGCCAGCAGTTTTCGGCGGAACAATCCTTACTCTGGAAACACCATATATTTT	NA	TRBV28	TRBJ1-3	few
CATSRDVRPENTQYF	TGTGCCACCAGCAGAGATGTTAGGCCTGAGAATACGCAGTATTTT	NA	TRBV15	TRBJ2-3	NA
CASSRGGRDIQYF	TGTGCCAGCAGTAGGGGGGGCAGGGACATTCAGTACTTC	NA	TRBV5-8	TRBJ2-4	NA
CASSLGLAKNIQYF	TGTGCCAGCAGCTTAGGACTAGCCAAAAACATTCAGTACTTC	NA	TRBV2	TRBJ2-4	NA
CASSPPPRSGRESQHF	TGTGCCAGCAGCCCCCCGCCCAGATCCGGGAGGGAGTCCCAGCATTTT	NA	TRBV14	TRBJ1-5	NA
CASSFTGAGQPQHF	TGTGCCAGCAGCTTTACAGGCGCCGGTCAGCCCCAGCATTTT	NA	TRBV11-2	TRBJ1-5	NA
CASSQDRRPLHF	TGTGCCAGCAGCCAAGATCGGAGACCCCTCCACTTT	NA	TRBV4-2	TRBJ1-6	NA
CSAEGAGAYGYTF	TGCAGCGCCGAAGGAGCCGGTGCCTATGGCTACACCTTC	NA	TRBV29-1	TRBJ1-2	NA
CASSDGDSNQPQHF	TGTGCCAGCAGTGACGGCGATAGCAATCAGCCCCAGCATTTT	NA	TRBV6-4	TRBJ1-5	few
CASSLETGGTREQYF	TGTGCCAGCAGCTTGGAAACGGGGGGGACCCGCGAGCAGTACTTC	TRBD2	TRBV11-2	TRBJ2-7	NA
CASSLTGFAEAFF	TGTGCCAGCAGCTTGACAGGGTTCGCTGAAGCTTTCTTT	TRBD1	TRBV7-2	TRBJ1-1	NA
CASSQDPGGEAGGETQYF	TGCGCCAGCAGCCAAGATCCGGGGGGCGAAGCGGGCGGAGAGACCCAGTACTTC	NA	TRBV4-3	TRBJ2-5	once
CASRSPGRYGYTF	TGTGCCAGCAGATCGCCGGGACGCTATGGCTACACCTTC	NA	TRBV6-9	TRBJ1-2	NA
CASSDSAGGNNEQFF	TGTGCCAGCAGTGACTCCGCGGGGGGGAATAATGAGCAGTTCTTC	TRBD2	TRBV6-4	TRBJ2-1	medium-sized
CASSLQGAGELFF	TGTGCCAGCAGCTTACAGGGTGCCGGGGAGCTGTTTTTT	NA	TRBV7-9	TRBJ2-2	NA